This TCR beta chain was profiled in a study of CD8 T cells in ankylosing spondylitis. CDR1 and CDR2 from the germline V gene are ENHRY and SYGVKD. V was clipped by 0 bases and J by 6 bases, with 11 bases between them. There are 14 residues in the CDR3. TCRdb re-derived calls from the 5' RACE reads in MiXCR, one entry per CDR3 protein. The table shows about 540,000 distinct CDR3 sequences, with about 12% occurring only once. This clonotype was found many times. Its antigen is undetermined. Findings of the study overall: Ankylosing spondylitis blood appeared to be characterized by a TCR beta motif of under 10 highly homologous variants. CD8+ disease-linked clones were present at relatively low frequencies in blood.

Source material: blood, either unsorted or a sorted T cell fraction (not recorded which). The clonotype originates from a male donor with ankylosing spondylitis. The genes are TRBV10-3 and TRBJ1-1; D is possibly TRBD1 (5 bases). In DNA form, the CDR3 reads TGTGCCATCAGTGAGTCTGGGGGAGGTGCTGAAGCTTTCTTT. It encodes CAISESGGGAEAFF.